Listed below are T cell receptor beta chains from one sample, sequenced in a study of blood T cell repertoires in COVID-19. Some clones are missing from TCRdb's copy, which holds only in-frame ones; the method was immunoSEQ multiplex PCR. The sample carries more than 250,000 clones, around 87% recorded once. Sequenced: PBMCs or T cells enriched from blood (not recorded which). Receptors were obtained from a woman in her twenties or thirties who had recovered from COVID-19. CDR3s include the opening cysteine and the closing phenylalanine or tryptophan. The D gene is left open where the match is weak. The size field is filled for only some rows; it gives once, few, many or a size class.

d_call: -
v_call: TRBV19
j_call: TRBJ1-2
clone_size: -
cdr3_aa: CASTPLRTGQNYGYTF
cdr3_nt: TGTGCCAGTACCCCGTTGAGAACAGGCCAAAACTATGGCTACACCTTC

d_call: TRBD2
v_call: TRBV5-4
j_call: TRBJ2-1
clone_size: -
cdr3_aa: CASSSGIAGVTYNEQFF
cdr3_nt: TGTGCCAGCAGCTCCGGGATAGCGGGGGTGACATACAATGAGCAGTTCTTC

d_call: TRBD1
v_call: TRBV27
j_call: TRBJ1-2
clone_size: -
cdr3_aa: CASRPGGNSHGYTF
cdr3_nt: TGTGCCAGCAGACCAGGGGGCAATTCCCATGGCTACACCTTC

d_call: -
v_call: TRBV25-1
j_call: TRBJ2-7
clone_size: few
cdr3_aa: CASGLSGERDEQYF
cdr3_nt: TGTGCCAGCGGCCTCTCCGGGGAAAGGGACGAGCAGTACTTC

d_call: TRBD2
v_call: TRBV15
j_call: TRBJ2-3
clone_size: -
cdr3_aa: CATSTTSALSTDTQYF
cdr3_nt: TGTGCCACCAGCACCACTAGCGCCCTTTCCACAGATACGCAGTATTTT

d_call: TRBD1
v_call: TRBV19
j_call: TRBJ2-2
clone_size: -
cdr3_aa: CASSTGQGTGELFF
cdr3_nt: TGTGCCAGTAGTACGGGACAGGGCACCGGGGAGCTGTTTTTT

d_call: -
v_call: TRBV11-2
j_call: TRBJ2-7
clone_size: -
cdr3_aa: CASSLVGLAEQYF
cdr3_nt: TGTGCCAGCAGCTTAGTCGGGTTAGCTGAGCAGTACTTC

d_call: TRBD1
v_call: TRBV3-1/TRBV3-2
j_call: TRBJ1-2
clone_size: -
cdr3_aa: CASSQEGTGETYGYTF
cdr3_nt: TGTGCCAGCAGCCAAGAGGGGACAGGGGAAACCTATGGCTACACCTTC

d_call: TRBD1
v_call: TRBV28
j_call: TRBJ1-6
clone_size: -
cdr3_aa: CASKGTGTSPLHF
cdr3_nt: TGTGCCAGCAAGGGGACAGGGACGTCACCCCTCCACTTT

d_call: -
v_call: TRBV27
j_call: TRBJ1-2
clone_size: -
cdr3_aa: CASSFITGYGYTF
cdr3_nt: TGTGCCAGCAGTTTTATTACAGGCTATGGCTACACCTTC

d_call: TRBD1
v_call: TRBV2
j_call: TRBJ1-2
clone_size: few
cdr3_aa: CASSGTGFNYGYTF
cdr3_nt: TGTGCCAGCAGTGGGACAGGGTTTAACTATGGCTACACCTTC

d_call: -
v_call: TRBV4-2
j_call: TRBJ2-5
clone_size: -
cdr3_aa: CASSQSGLAPQETQYF
cdr3_nt: TGTGCCAGCAGCCAATCCGGGCTAGCGCCTCAAGAGACCCAGTACTTC

d_call: -
v_call: TRBV4-2
j_call: TRBJ2-2
clone_size: once
cdr3_aa: CASSQDHGNLAGELFF
cdr3_nt: TGTGCCAGCAGCCAAGATCACGGGAATCTCGCCGGGGAGCTGTTTTTT

d_call: TRBD2
v_call: TRBV29-1
j_call: TRBJ2-7
clone_size: -
cdr3_aa: CSVESDLAGTVYEQYF
cdr3_nt: TGCAGCGTTGAATCAGATCTAGCGGGGACTGTCTACGAGCAGTACTTC

d_call: -
v_call: TRBV5-4
j_call: TRBJ1-2
clone_size: -
cdr3_aa: CASSLALRRGYTF
cdr3_nt: TGTGCCAGCAGCTTAGCCCTACGTCGGGGCTACACCTTC

d_call: -
v_call: TRBV15
j_call: TRBJ2-1
clone_size: -
cdr3_aa: CATSRVSDYHNEQFF
cdr3_nt: TGTGCCACCAGCAGAGTAAGCGACTATCACAATGAGCAGTTCTTC

d_call: -
v_call: TRBV5-4
j_call: TRBJ1-1
clone_size: -
cdr3_aa: CASSLGHFSGTEAFF
cdr3_nt: TGTGCCAGCAGCTTGGGTCACTTCTCTGGCACTGAAGCTTTCTTT

d_call: -
v_call: TRBV7-2
j_call: TRBJ2-2
clone_size: -
cdr3_aa: CASSSSYSQGGLTGELFF
cdr3_nt: TGTGCCAGCAGCTCCTCCTACAGTCAGGGGGGACTCACCGGGGAGCTGTTTTTT

d_call: -
v_call: TRBV19
j_call: TRBJ1-1
clone_size: -
cdr3_aa: CASMGRLVNTEAFF
cdr3_nt: TGTGCCAGTATGGGCAGATTAGTGAACACTGAAGCTTTCTTT